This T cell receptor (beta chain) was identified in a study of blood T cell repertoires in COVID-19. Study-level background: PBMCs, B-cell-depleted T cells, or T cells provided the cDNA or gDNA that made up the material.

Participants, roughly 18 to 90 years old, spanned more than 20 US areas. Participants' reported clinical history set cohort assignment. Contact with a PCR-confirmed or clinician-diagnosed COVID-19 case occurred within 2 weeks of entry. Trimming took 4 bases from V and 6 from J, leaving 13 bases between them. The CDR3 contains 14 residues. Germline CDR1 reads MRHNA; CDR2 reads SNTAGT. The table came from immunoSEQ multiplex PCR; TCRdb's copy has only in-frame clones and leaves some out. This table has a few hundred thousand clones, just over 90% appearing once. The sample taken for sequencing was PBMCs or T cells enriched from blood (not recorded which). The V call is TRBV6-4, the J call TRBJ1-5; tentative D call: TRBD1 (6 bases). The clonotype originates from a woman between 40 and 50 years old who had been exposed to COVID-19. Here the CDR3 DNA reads TGTGCCAGCAGTGCCGAAGGGGGTAGTCAGCCCCAGCATTTT. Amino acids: CASSAEGGSQPQHF.